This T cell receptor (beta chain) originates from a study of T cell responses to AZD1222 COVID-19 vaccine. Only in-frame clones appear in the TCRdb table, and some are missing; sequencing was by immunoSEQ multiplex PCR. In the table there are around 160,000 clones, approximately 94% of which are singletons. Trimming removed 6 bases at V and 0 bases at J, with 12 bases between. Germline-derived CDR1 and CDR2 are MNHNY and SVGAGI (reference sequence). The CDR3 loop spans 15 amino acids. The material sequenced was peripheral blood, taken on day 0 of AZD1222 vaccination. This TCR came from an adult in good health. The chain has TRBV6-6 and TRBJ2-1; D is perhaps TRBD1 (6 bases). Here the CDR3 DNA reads TGTGCCAGCAGCCTGGACAGCCTCTCCTACAATGAGCAGTTCTTC. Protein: CASSLDSLSYNEQFF.